This paragraph covers one T cell receptor (beta chain) sequence. The antigen remains unidentified. These data come from a study of CD8 T cells in ankylosing spondylitis. Study results and limitations: Reports of some motif variants in reactive arthritis synovial fluid and blood predate this one.

Using its own MiXCR run on the 5' RACE reads, TCRdb lists one record per CDR3 protein. The sample gives 300,000 to 400,000 distinct CDR3 sequences, roughly 15% of which show up once; 1.1% is in the top ten. The sample was blood, either unsorted or a sorted T cell fraction (not recorded which). The receptor's source is a male donor with ankylosing spondylitis or in good health (not recorded which).

The CDR3 region is CASTVTSGYGETQYF. In DNA, the CDR3 is TGTGCCAGCACCGTGACTAGCGGGTACGGAGAGACCCAGTACTTC. V is TRBV11-2 and J is TRBJ2-5; 10 bases are shared with TRBD2. The V gene end was trimmed by 7 bases and the J gene end by 4 bases; junction bases not matched to a gene: 9. Germline V lookup: CDR1 SGHAT, CDR2 FQNNGV. The CDR3 contains 15 residues.